This T cell receptor (beta chain) was profiled in a study of T-cell memory formation after mild COVID-19. This clonotype occurred many times. Using constant-segment primers, 5'RACE produced TCR alpha and TCR beta cDNA libraries carrying sample barcodes and UMIs. A single record per CDR3 protein comes from TCRdb applying MiXCR to the 5' RACE reads. Seen here are more than 300,000 distinct CDR3 sequences, about an eighth observed once, and the top ten hold approximately 22%. Germline V gene data show CDR1 as SEHNR and CDR2 as FQNEAQ (reference sequence). The V gene lost 0 bases and the J gene lost 5 bases, with 8 bases spanning the gap. This CDR3 comprises 14 residues.

What was sequenced was PBMCs or a T cell subset sorted from them (not recorded which). This receptor was obtained from a man younger than 30 who had mild COVID-19 (a few samples of this study predate the infection). Cell type and time point are not known. The chain carries TRBV7-9 and TRBJ1-5; TRBD1 is a possible D gene (6 bases). CDR3 sequence (DNA): TGTGCCAGCAGCTTAGCGGGGGGCCATCAGCCCCAGCATTTT. It translates to CASSLAGGHQPQHF.